The 3 T cell receptor beta chains below were found in one sample sequenced in a study of control samples from healthy donors and cancer patients. Some clones are missing from TCRdb's copy, which holds only in-frame ones; the method was immunoSEQ multiplex PCR. The table includes about 130,000 clones, approximately 90% detected once. Specimen: blood. Every receptor here comes from a man in his late teens or twenties in good health.

The chain combines TRBV7-9 with TRBJ1-2; D is uncertain. This CDR3 has 15 residues. The V end lost 5 bases, the J end lost 5 bases, and 18 bases lay between the germline ends. The V gene's germline CDR1 is SEHNR and CDR2 FQNEAQ (reference sequence). The CDR3 reads CASSGEGGVRYGYTF. CDR3 bases: TGTGCCAGCAGCGGGGAGGGCGGGGTTCGGTATGGCTACACCTTC. The full variable domain, completed using reference TRBV7-9 and TRBJ1-2, is DTGVSQNPRHKITKRGQNVTFRCDPISEHNRLYWYRQTLGQGPEFLTYFQNEAQLEKSRLLSDRFSAERPKGSFSTLEIQRTEQGDSAMYLCASSGEGGVRYGYTFGSGTRLTVV.

The genes are TRBV11-2 and TRBJ1-1, with a weak D call TRBD1 (6 bases). This CDR3 spans 15 amino acids. Trimming removed 2 bases at V and 4 bases at J, with 14 bases between. Germline lookup yields CDR1 SGHAT and CDR2 FQNNGV. The CDR3 nucleotides are TGTGCCAGCAGCTTATGGGCTACAGGGACCACTGAAGCTTTCTTT. Translating it yields CASSLWATGTTEAFF.

The V call is TRBV29-1, the J call TRBJ1-2; TRBD1 is a possible D gene (5 bases). Germline V CDR1 and CDR2: SQVTM, ANQGSEA. The CDR3 is 12 amino acids. V shed 6 bases and J shed 4 bases, with 12 bases lying between them. CDR3 sequence: CSVVTESYGYTF. The CDR3 nucleotides are TGCAGCGTGGTGACAGAGAGCTATGGCTACACCTTC.